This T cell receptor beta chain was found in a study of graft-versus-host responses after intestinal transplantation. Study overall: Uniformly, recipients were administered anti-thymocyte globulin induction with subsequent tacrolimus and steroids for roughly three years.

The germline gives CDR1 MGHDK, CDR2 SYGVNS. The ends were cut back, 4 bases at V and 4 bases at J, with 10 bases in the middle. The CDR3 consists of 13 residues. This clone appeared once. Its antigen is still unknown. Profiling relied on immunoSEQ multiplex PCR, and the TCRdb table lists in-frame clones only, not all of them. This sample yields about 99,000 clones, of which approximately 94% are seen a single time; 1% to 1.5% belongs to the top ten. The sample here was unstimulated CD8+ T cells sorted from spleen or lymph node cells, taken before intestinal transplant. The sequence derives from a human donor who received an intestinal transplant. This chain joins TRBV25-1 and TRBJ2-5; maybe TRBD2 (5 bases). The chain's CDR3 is CASSGSGVETQYF. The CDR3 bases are TGTGCCAGCAGTGGGTCCGGGGTAGAGACCCAGTACTTC.